What follows are 24 T cell receptor beta chains derived from one specimen sequenced in a study of blood T cells in healthy people across ages. For the second PCR, which ran for about 7 to 11 cycles, a sample-barcoded 5' primer and a J-beta primer mix were used. TCRdb fed the 5' RACE reads into MiXCR, producing one record per CDR3 protein. The table shows approximately 690,000 distinct CDR3 sequences, with roughly 53% occurring only once. Sequencing input: blood. Receptors were obtained from a man between 60 and 75 years old in good health.

In DNA, the CDR3 is TGCAGCGCTAGGGACAACTCAGATACGCAGTATTTT. Residues: CSARDNSDTQYF. V and J are TRBV29-1 and TRBJ2-3, with D perhaps matching TRBD1 (6 bases). The CDR3 loop spans 12 amino acids. V shed 7 bases and J shed 4 bases, with 12 bases lying between them. The germline gives CDR1 SQVTM, CDR2 ANQGSEA.

This sequence joins TRBV20-1 and TRBJ2-1; perhaps D is TRBD1 or TRBD2 (6 bases each). There are 15 residues in the CDR3. Trimming shortened V by 5 bases and J by 0 bases, and 14 bases separated the two germline ends. From germline, CDR1 is DFQATT and CDR2 SNEGSKA (reference sequence). DNA for the CDR3: TGCAGTGCTCCCCGGGGGCCGAGCTCCTACAATGAGCAGTTCTTC. Translating it yields CSAPRGPSSYNEQFF.

The J gene is TRBJ2-5, the V gene TRBV4-3; 10 bases align to TRBD2. CDR1 is LGHNA and CDR2 is YSLEER in the germline V gene. CDR3 length: 17 amino acids. Trimming took 2 bases from V and 5 from J; bases not matched to a gene: 11. The CDR3 is CASSQKSLAGVGETQYF. CDR3 nucleotides: TGCGCCAGCAGCCAAAAGTCTCTAGCGGGGGTCGGGGAGACCCAGTACTTC.

The chain is built from TRBV4-2 and TRBJ1-2; D gene uncertain. Germline assignment: CDR1 LGHNA and CDR2 YNFKEQ. The germline V and J ends were trimmed by 0 bases and 0 bases, with 11 bases remaining between them. The CDR3 totals 16 residues. CDR3 in amino acids: CASSQERAGANYGYTF. Here the CDR3 DNA reads TGTGCCAGCAGCCAAGAGAGGGCGGGAGCTAACTATGGCTACACCTTC.

On this clonotype itself: The junction does not match germline at one end; this may be a read error. The chain is built from TRBV5-1 and TRBJ2-1, with 7 bases that match TRBD1. Germline values: CDR1 SGHRS, CDR2 YFSETQ. The CDR3 is 14 residues long. The CDR3 sequence: CASSTGDRLGEQFF. DNA of the CDR3: TGTGCCAGCAGCACAGGGGACCGCCTAGGTGAGCAGTTCTTC.

This clonotype was picked up a small number of times. The CDR3 sequence is CASTPRGGTGGNQETQYF. The CDR3 DNA follows: TGTGCCAGCACCCCACGTGGGGGGACGGGGGGGAACCAAGAGACCCAGTACTTC. The V gene is TRBV6-1, the J gene TRBJ2-5, with TRBD2 matching over 8 bases. CDR1 is MNHNS and CDR2 is SASEGT in the germline V gene. The CDR3 runs 18 residues. J was trimmed by 0 bases and V by 7 bases; bases with no gene match: 16.

Notes on this clonotype: A junction boundary mismatches the germline segment, possibly from a read error. The chain couples TRBV20-1 to TRBJ2-7, with TRBD1 identical over 8 bases. TRBJ2-5 matches the DNA end more closely, so the J call is doubtful. Germline loops: CDR1 DFQATT, CDR2 SNEGSKA (reference sequence). This CDR3 region has 14 residues. The CDR3 region has the DNA TGCAGTGTTAGAGGACAGGGAAACTTCGGGACCCAGTACTTC. Translating gives CSVRGQGNFGTQYF.

The DNA of the CDR3 is TGTGCCAGCAGTTCCGAAGGGTCCCCTGCGGAGACCCAGTACTTC. Its protein product is CASSSEGSPAETQYF. The genes are TRBV6-6 and TRBJ2-7; the D is unclear. TRBJ2-5 matches the DNA end more closely, so the J call is doubtful. Per germline, CDR1 MNHNY and CDR2 SVGAGI (reference sequence). This CDR3 has 15 residues.

The chain joins TRBV18 to TRBJ1-4, with D possibly TRBD1 on 5 matching bases. The CDR3 is made up of 12 amino acids. The ends were cut back, 3 bases at V and 8 bases at J, with 7 bases in the middle. Germline V gene sequence: CDR1 KGHSH, CDR2 LQKENI. The CDR3 sequence is CASSPTEEKLFF. The DNA for the CDR3 is TGTGCCAGCTCACCGACAGAGGAAAAACTGTTTTTT.

This clonotype came up a few times. The rearrangement links TRBV12-3 or TRBV12-4 to TRBJ1-6; D is unresolved. V gave up 6 bases and J gave up 3 bases, with 6 bases separating them. The CDR3 sequence is 13 residues long. This CDR3 reads CASSPGYNSPLHF. The DNA for the CDR3 is TGTGCCAGCAGCCCGGGCTATAATTCACCCCTCCACTTT.

This clonotype was detected only a few times. The genes are TRBV29-1 and TRBJ1-2; the D gene is possibly TRBD1 (6 bases). V lost 7 bases to trimming and J lost 4 bases, with 16 bases between them. This CDR3 is 13 amino acids long. In germline, CDR1 is SQVTM, CDR2 ANQGSEA. Here the CDR3 reads CSAGQQRGYGYTF. The CDR3 coding sequence is TGCAGCGCCGGACAGCAAAGGGGCTATGGCTACACCTTC.

This clonotype was picked up many times. V usage is TRBV28 and J usage is TRBJ2-5; the D is unclear. The CDR3 is 13 residues long. V was trimmed by 5 bases and J by 7 bases, leaving 14 bases between them. Germline assignment: CDR1 MDHEN and CDR2 SYDVKM. The CDR3 sequence is CASSKTSPRTQYF. In nucleotides, the CDR3 is TGTGCCAGCAGTAAAACCTCCCCGAGGACCCAGTACTTC.

The chain couples TRBV2 to TRBJ2-1; D possibly corresponds to TRBD2 (5 bases). The CDR3 totals 14 residues. V lost 6 bases, J lost 6 bases, and 15 bases lay in between. Germline CDR1 SNHLY, CDR2 FYNNEI. The CDR3 sequence is CASRGRLTVNEQFF. The CDR3 DNA reads as TGTGCCAGCAGGGGGAGACTTACTGTCAATGAGCAGTTCTTC.

The V call is TRBV6-5, the J call TRBJ2-7, with D perhaps TRBD1 or TRBD2 (7 bases each). The DNA end lines up better with TRBJ2-4; the J call may be wrong. CDR1 and CDR2 (germline): MNHEY, SVGAGI. The CDR3 contains 15 residues. The CDR3 region has the DNA TGTGCCAGCAGTTACAGTCCAGGGGGGGGAGACATTCAGTACTTC. Protein product: CASSYSPGGGDIQYF.

This chain uses TRBV9 with TRBJ1-2; tentatively, D is TRBD1 (6 bases). The CDR3 spans 13 residues. The V end was cut by 5 bases, the J end by 8 bases, with 16 bases between. CDR1 and CDR2 (germline): SGDLS, YYNGEE. CDR3 nucleotides: TGTGCCAGCAGGGAAACCGGAGGGGGAGGCTACACCTTC. Amino acids: CASRETGGGGYTF.

This chain links TRBV10-2 with TRBJ1-5, with TRBD1 identical over 9 bases. In germline, CDR1 is WSHSY, CDR2 SAAADI. V shed 7 bases, J shed 4 bases, and the junction held 5 bases outside the gene matches. CDR3 size: 14 residues. The CDR3 loop reads CASTATGGNQPQHF. The CDR3 DNA follows: TGCGCCAGCACCGCGACAGGGGGTAATCAGCCCCAGCATTTT.

J is TRBJ2-5 and V is TRBV6-1; unclear D gene. The V end was cut by 5 bases, the J end by 1 base, with 11 bases between. This CDR3 has 14 amino acids. Germline CDR1 MNHNS, CDR2 SASEGT. CDR3 protein: CASSIDGLQETQYF. The DNA for the CDR3 is TGTGCCAGCAGTATCGACGGTCTCCAAGAGACCCAGTACTTC.

The CDR3 sequence: CASSPRRGNTEAFF. In nucleotides, the CDR3 is TGTGCCAGCAGCCCCCGGAGGGGGAACACTGAAGCTTTCTTT. This chain joins TRBV12-3 or TRBV12-4 and TRBJ1-1; perhaps TRBD1 as D (5 bases). Trimming shortened V by 6 bases and J by 1 base, and 12 bases separated the two germline ends. This CDR3 comprises 14 residues.

This clonotype has a handful of counts. The rearrangement links TRBV7-2 to TRBJ1-2; 7 bases match TRBD1. The V gene's germline CDR1 is SGHTA and CDR2 FQGNSA. The length of the CDR3 is 15 residues. V lost 0 bases, J lost 3 bases, and 4 bases stayed unmatched. Here the CDR3 DNA reads TGTGCCAGCAGCTTAGCTCTGGACAGGTACTATGGCTACACCTTC. Translated: CASSLALDRYYGYTF.

The chain uses TRBV5-1 and TRBJ2-5, with a tentative D call TRBD2 (5 bases). Germline-derived CDR1 and CDR2 are SGHRS and YFSETQ. CDR3 length: 14 residues. The ends were cut back, 4 bases at V and 2 bases at J, with 12 bases in the middle. The CDR3 loop reads CASSVVSGQETQYF. The DNA of the CDR3 is TGCGCCAGCAGCGTAGTGTCGGGACAAGAGACCCAGTACTTC. Variable domain in full (rest from reference TRBV5-1 and TRBJ2-5): KAGVTQTPRYLIKTRGQQVTLSCSPISGHRSVSWYQQTPGQGLQFLFEYFSETQRNKGNFPGRFSGRQFSNSRSEMNVSTLELGDSALYLCASSVVSGQETQYFGPGTRLLVL.

Remarks on this clonotype: Sequence at one end of the junction differs from germline and may be a read error. This chain links TRBV29-1 with TRBJ1-1; the D is unclear. The CDR3 has 13 residues. Per germline, CDR1 SQVTM and CDR2 ANQGSEA. In nucleotides, the CDR3 is TGCTCGGGAAGGGCGGGGTGGAACGCTGAAGCTTTCTTT. Amino acids: CSGRAGWNAEAFF.

This clonotype has a handful of counts. The chain has TRBV25-1 and TRBJ2-5; D might be TRBD1 (6 bases). The CDR3 is 15 residues long. Per the germline V gene, CDR1 is MGHDK and CDR2 is SYGVNS. Trimming took off 4 bases at V and 0 bases at J, with 12 bases between the two ends. As DNA, the CDR3 is TGTGCCAGCAGTGTGGGGGCCAACAACCAAGAGACCCAGTACTTC. Its translation: CASSVGANNQETQYF.

The rearrangement joins TRBV29-1 to TRBJ1-2, with D unresolved. This CDR3 comprises 12 residues. The germline CDR1 and CDR2 sequences are SQVTM and ANQGSEA. The germline V and J ends were trimmed by 4 bases and 4 bases, with 10 bases remaining between them. CDR3 in DNA: TGCAGCGTTGGTAGCGGCCCCTATGGCTACACCTTC. This sequence encodes CSVGSGPYGYTF.

The rearrangement uses TRBV19 and TRBJ2-5; perhaps D is TRBD1 or TRBD2 (7 bases each). The germline gives CDR1 LNHDA, CDR2 SQIVND (reference sequence). Trimming stripped 5 bases from V and 6 bases from J, with 16 bases between. The CDR3 length is 14 residues. The CDR3 is CASSRRQGGKTQYF. As DNA, the CDR3 is TGTGCCAGTAGTCGCCGACAGGGAGGGAAGACCCAGTACTTC.